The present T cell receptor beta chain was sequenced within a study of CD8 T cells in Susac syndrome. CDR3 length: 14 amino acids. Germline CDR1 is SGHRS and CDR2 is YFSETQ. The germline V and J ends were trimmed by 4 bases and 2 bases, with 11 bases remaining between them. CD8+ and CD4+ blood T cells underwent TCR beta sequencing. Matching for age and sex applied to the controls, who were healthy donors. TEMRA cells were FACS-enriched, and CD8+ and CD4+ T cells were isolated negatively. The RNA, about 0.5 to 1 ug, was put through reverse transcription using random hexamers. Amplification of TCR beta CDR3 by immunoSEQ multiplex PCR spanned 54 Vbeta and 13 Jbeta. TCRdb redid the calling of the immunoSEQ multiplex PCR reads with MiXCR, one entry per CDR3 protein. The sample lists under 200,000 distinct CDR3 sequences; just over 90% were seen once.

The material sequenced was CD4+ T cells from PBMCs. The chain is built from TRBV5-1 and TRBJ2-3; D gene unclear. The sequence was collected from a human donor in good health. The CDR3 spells CASSVVLYTDTQYF. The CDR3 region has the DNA TGCGCCAGCAGCGTCGTGTTATACACAGATACGCAGTATTTT.